This T cell receptor (beta chain) was captured in a study of blood T cells in healthy people across ages. CDR3 length: 12 residues. Germline V gene lookup returns CDR1 SEHNR and CDR2 FQNEAQ (reference sequence). Every sample yielded at least 6 million isolated PBMCs. This clonotype has more than one count but fewer than ten. The junction departs from germline at one end; a sequencing error may be responsible. Alongside a J-beta primer mix, a sample-barcoded 5' primer served in a second PCR lasting roughly 6 to 11 cycles. One entry per CDR3 protein results from TCRdb running MiXCR on the 5' RACE reads. The repertoire has 700,000 to 900,000 distinct CDR3 sequences, around 24% of them found once; the top ten carry about 3%. The same sample was also used in a study of T cells of mothers and their children. That report notes: The donors comprised over 5 children and their three healthy Caucasian mothers.

This TCR was recovered from a boy aged 10-17 years in good health. The specimen was blood. The chain has TRBV7-9 and TRBJ1-1; no clear D gene. This CDR3 is CAIETGLTGAFF. As DNA, the CDR3 is TGTGCCATCGAAACTGGGTTAACTGGAGCTTTCTTT.